This TCR beta chain was recovered during a study of beta chain features in type 1 diabetes (dated by TCRdb to between 2018 and 2020). General notes on the study: No differences in mean age, gender distribution, total cell number or subset yield were found between patients and healthy donors. A total of about 100 million sorted cells were examined across all samples, and RNA yield correlated strongly with the number of cells per subset. The study compared the TCRB repertoires of sorted circulating CD4+ T cell subsets in recently diagnosed type 1 diabetes patients with those in matched healthy donors. Regulatory and stem cell-like memory subsets were isolated from only 8 patients and roughly 8 healthy donors, whereas naive and central memory subsets came from all 28 donors. Broader findings and caveats from the paper: At VDJ recombination sites, patients with type 1 diabetes made fewer insertions and deleted more nucleotides, a pattern implying thymic rearrangement abnormalities. Because cDNA was sequenced instead of genomic DNA, highly expressing activated cells could be over-represented, though the groups showed no difference in activation or CD3 levels. Because the HLA sub-analyses included only small numbers of individuals, any influence of HLA type on TCRB rearrangement was left unresolved. Naive, central memory and regulatory TCRB repertoires appeared more similar among patients than among healthy donors. PCR may preferentially amplify shorter templates, but because patient and control samples were amplified and corrected together, any resulting skew would affect both groups equally. In all four CD4+ subsets, TCRB CDR3 length was moderately but significantly shorter in type 1 diabetes patients.

The entire amount of isolated RNA was reverse transcribed using the High Capacity cDNA Reverse Transcription Kit, so the sequenced TCRB transcripts were expressed ones. Deep immunoSEQ sequencing was applied to naive, central memory and regulatory T cell samples, giving an average of roughly 3.6 million total reads per sample. Sorted cells were lysed in RLT buffer, and RNA was extracted using DNase-treated RNeasy Micro or Mini kits according to cell number. Each cell subset was processed on its own to prevent cross-contamination, while patient and healthy donor samples were processed together. TCRB sequences were amplified from cDNA with the immunoSEQ multiplex PCR, producing 87-bp fragments spanning the CDR3 region. Sequencing of the amplicons was done on the Illumina HiSeq platform. In the paper's pipeline: PCR bias was corrected computationally using synthetic template baselines, and reads within Hamming distance 2 were collapsed, with unmergeable singletons discarded. Reads were aligned against IMGT so that V, D and J genes, CDR3 length and insertions or deletions at six rearrangement sites could be assigned. Within each subset, clonotype counts were normalized to sorted cell number, after which true diversity and Gini coefficients were computed with the tcR R package. The overlap coefficient, calculated on TCRB nucleotide sequences, was used to measure repertoire sharing. Out-of-frame TCRB sequences from naive cells were analyzed to stand in for the pre-selection repertoire. What TCRdb holds here is the immuneACCESS table cut down to in-frame rearrangements. Part of the clones is not present; checked against another copy, under half of the missing clones reflect an unresolved V gene, and the others are unexplained. V and J calls and clone size are given by that table; D and trimming were obtained from the DNA. The sample data list around 280,000 clones, and approximately 16% of these were observed just once. The ten largest clonotypes hold 0.015% to 0.017% of the sample.

As concerns this clone: Its antigen specificity is not known. Per-nucleotide qualities are absent, and no much larger clonotype sits a single base away.

Inclusive of the bounding cysteine and phenylalanine, the CDR3 is 13 residues long. The CDR3 DNA has 39 bases and is translated from base 1. The germline V end is reduced by 7 bases and the J end by 6 bases; junction bases left unmatched: 11. CDR1 and CDR2, per the germline V gene, are SQVTM and ANQGSEA. Each donor gave one peripheral blood draw, around 0.12 L on average, collected into heparinised tubes. Using a panel that included CD45RO, CCR7, CD25, CD127, CD95 and CD27, naive, central memory, regulatory and stem cell-like memory CD4+ T cells were sorted on a BD FACSAria II. Purity was above 98% for every sorted population. Right away, PBMCs were isolated by Lymphoprep density gradient centrifugation and were stained directly, with no culture step. Samples were stained and sorted in pairs, with one healthy donor and one patient per experiment, so that batch effects were minimized.

The rearrangement combines TRBV29-1 with TRBJ1-1; 7 central bases correspond to TRBD1. The receptor was isolated from a young man with type 1 diabetes. Sequencing input: naive CD4+ T cells from blood. Reading the label with the study, this specimen's cell subset or site is: true naive CD4+ T cells. The sequenced DNA: TGCAGCGCCACCGACAGGGATGCGGCTGAAGCTTTCTTT. Translated, this gives CSATDRDAAEAFF.